This record covers a single T cell receptor (beta chain). Its antigen remains unknown. CDR3 length equals 15 residues. CDR1 and CDR2 (germline): SNHLY, FYNNEI. V shed 0 bases and J shed 0 bases, with 9 bases lying between them. This entry is derived from a study of OX40 agonist ivuxolimab in advanced cancers. For the study at large: People who had prior anti-PD-1, anti-PD-L1 or anti-CTLA-4 therapy could take part, and less than 50% had some. General observations from the study: With doses of 0.1-3.0 mg/kg, partial responders showed among the lowest clonal expansion.

Clones were sequenced by immunoSEQ multiplex PCR, and TCRdb holds only the in-frame ones, with some missing. Of 70,000 to 90,000 clones listed, about 90% are singletons. This TCR derives from an adult with an advanced solid tumor such as melanoma, head and neck, liver or kidney cancer. Here the sequenced sample was CD4+ or CD8+ T cells sorted from blood, taken in a trial of the OX40 agonist ivuxolimab. The chain uses TRBV2 and TRBJ2-7; D gene uncertain. This CDR3 is CASSEAPADSYEQYV. CDR3 sequence (DNA): TGTGCCAGCAGTGAAGCGCCGGCCGACTCCTACGAGCAGTACGTC.